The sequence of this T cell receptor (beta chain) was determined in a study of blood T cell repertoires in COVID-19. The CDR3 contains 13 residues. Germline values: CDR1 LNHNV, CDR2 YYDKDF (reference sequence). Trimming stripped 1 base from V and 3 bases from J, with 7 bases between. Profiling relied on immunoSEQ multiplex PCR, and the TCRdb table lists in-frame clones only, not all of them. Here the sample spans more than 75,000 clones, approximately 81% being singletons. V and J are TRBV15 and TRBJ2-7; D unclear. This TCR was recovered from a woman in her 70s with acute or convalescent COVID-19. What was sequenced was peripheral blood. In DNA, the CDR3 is TGTGCCACCAGCAGAGGGGCCCACTACGAGCAGTACGTC. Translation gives CATSRGAHYEQYV.